Below, one TCR beta chain is given with its context. Its antigen is not known. The donors (healthy individuals) were bone marrow donors. V gave up 0 bases and J gave up 11 bases; unmatched junction bases: 2. CDR1 and CDR2 (germline): SGHNT, YYREEE (reference sequence). The CDR3 runs to 12 residues. The sample comes from a study of cytomegalovirus exposure and HLA in healthy donors. Study-level results: Immune exposure information available was restricted to CMV serostatus. Of the V segments, some could not be distinguished, including TRBV6-2 and TRBV6-3, and were excluded.

Both 60 Vbeta primers and 13 Jbeta primers went into the PCR. Assay: immunoSEQ multiplex PCR; the TCRdb copy retains only in-frame clones and omits some. Among a few hundred thousand clones listed, more than 65% were seen once. The receptor was isolated from a woman in her twenties or thirties in good health and CMV-seronegative. This chain connects TRBV5-4 to TRBJ2-3; 8 bases line up with TRBD2. Sequenced material: PBMCs. This CDR3 is CASSLGAGGQYF. The CDR3, as DNA: TGTGCCAGCAGCTTGGGGGCGGGAGGGCAGTATTTT.